The 14 T cell receptor beta chains listed next were all sequenced from one sample in a study of vaccination and CD4 T cells after COVID-19. Their target antigens are unknown. Sequence data for DNA of cultured CD4+ T cells were generated by the Oncomine TCR Beta short-read assay. TCRdb analysed the PCR reads with MiXCR anew, one entry per CDR3 protein. The repertoire holds several thousand distinct CDR3 sequences, with roughly three fifths as singletons. Regarding treatment: approximately nine-day PBMC culture with coronavirus spike peptide pools or control peptides (ViraFEST assay). The sequenced sample consisted of CD4+ T cells from blood, cultured in vitro. The receptors shown here come from a human donor who had recovered from COVID-19.

In its sample, this clonotype is large. The CDR3 coding sequence is TGTGCCTGGAGCCAAACGACAGGGTCTGGAAACACCATATATTTT. It specifies CAWSQTTGSGNTIYF. The chain has TRBV30 and TRBJ1-3, with TRBD1 matching over 7 bases. The length of the CDR3 is 15 residues. Germline V gene lookup returns CDR1 GTSNPN and CDR2 SVGIG (reference sequence). V trimming: 3 bases; J trimming: 1 base; junction bases outside the gene matches: 6.

The V call is TRBV28, the J call TRBJ2-7; D gene uncertain. Deletions cut 6 bases from V and 7 bases from J, with 13 bases between. Germline CDR1 MDHEN, CDR2 SYDVKM. The CDR3 totals 12 residues. The CDR3 DNA is TGTGCCAGCAGCTTTTCCGGATGGGAGCAGTACTTC. Protein product: CASSFSGWEQYF.

Written as DNA, the CDR3 is TGTGCCAGCAGCTTAGGCGGTCGAAGGAACACTGAAGCTTTCTTT. It codes for CASSLGGRRNTEAFF. The chain recombines TRBV7-2 with TRBJ1-1; D is unresolved. This CDR3 has 15 amino acids. Germline V gene data show CDR1 as SGHTA and CDR2 as FQGNSA. V was shortened by 1 base and J by 1 base, with 10 bases between the two germline ends.

The chain joins TRBV19 to TRBJ2-1; TRBD2 agrees at 10 bases. Germline loops: CDR1 LNHDA, CDR2 SQIVND (reference sequence). V shed 3 bases, J shed 10 bases, and the junction held 9 bases outside the gene matches. The CDR3 runs to 15 residues. CDR3 bases: TGTGCCAGTAGTATGTCAGCGGGAGGGCCAAGGGAGCAGTTCTTC. Protein sequence: CASSMSAGGPREQFF.

By share, this clonotype counts as medium-sized. CDR3 protein: CASSIPGATVIYGYTF. The CDR3 DNA follows: TGTGCCAGCAGTATCCCGGGGGCCACCGTTATCTATGGCTACACCTTC. The J gene is TRBJ1-2, the V gene TRBV6-1, with a possible D match to TRBD1 (6 bases). The CDR3 has 16 residues. CDR1 and CDR2 from the germline V gene are MNHNS and SASEGT. V lost 5 bases and J 4 bases, leaving 20 bases between the germline ends.

Concerning this clonotype itself: The junction does not match germline at one end; this may be a read error. The chain joins TRBV6-2 or TRBV6-3 to TRBJ1-4, with D hard to call. The V gene's germline CDR1 is MNHEY and CDR2 SVGEGT. This CDR3 has 21 residues. CDR3 coding DNA: TGTGCCAGCAGTTACTCGAAGGACCGAACCTATGGGGTAGCAACTAATGAAAAACTATTTTTT. It encodes CASSYSKDRTYGVATNEKLFF.

J is TRBJ1-1 and V is TRBV27; the D gene is possibly TRBD1 (5 bases). Per germline, CDR1 MNHEY and CDR2 SMNVEV (reference sequence). The CDR3 loop spans 14 amino acids. Trimming stripped 3 bases from V and 4 bases from J, with 12 bases between. The CDR3 loop reads CASSFSPRGTEAFF. CDR3 in DNA: TGTGCCAGCAGTTTCTCTCCGAGGGGCACTGAAGCTTTCTTT.

This clonotype showed up just a few times. The rearrangement joins TRBV7-8 to TRBJ1-1, with D possibly matching TRBD1 (5 bases). CDR3 size: 14 residues. V lost 4 bases to trimming and J lost 1 base, with 10 bases between them. Per germline, CDR1 SGHVS and CDR2 FQNEAQ. CDR3 nucleotides: TGTGCCAGCAGCTCTCAGGGAGGGAACACTGAAGCTTTCTTT. Its translation is CASSSQGGNTEAFF.

The rearrangement joins TRBV5-5 to TRBJ2-1; D is undetermined. V lost 2 bases and J 4 bases, leaving 10 bases between the germline ends. CDR1 is SGHKS, CDR2 YYEKEE, per germline (reference sequence). This CDR3 spans 14 amino acids. CDR3 DNA: TGTGCCAGCAGCTTCGGGCAAAGATACAATGAGCAGTTCTTC. It encodes CASSFGQRYNEQFF. The complete variable domain, with remaining parts taken from reference TRBV5-5 and TRBJ2-1, reads DAGVTQSPTHLIKTRGQQVTLRCSPISGHKSVSWYQQVLGQGPQFIFQYYEKEERGRGNFPDRFSARQFPNYSSELNVNALLLGDSALYLCASSFGQRYNEQFFGPGTRLTVL.

Of note for this clonotype: The junction departs from the called germline gene at one end, perhaps through a read error. The chain recombines TRBV11-2 with TRBJ2-5; D unclear. Germline CDR1 SGHAT, CDR2 FQNNGV. The CDR3 has 13 residues. The DNA of the CDR3 is TGTGCCAGCGGCTTTTGGATGGAAGAGACCCAGTACTTC. It is translated as CASGFWMEETQYF.

The chain couples TRBV20-1 to TRBJ2-4, with unresolved D. With 5 bases removed from V and 3 bases from J, the gap between germline ends came to 17 bases. CDR1 is DFQATT, CDR2 SNEGSKA, per germline (reference sequence). This CDR3 is built from 15 residues. The CDR3 spells CSAAQILLDKNIQYF. Written as DNA, the CDR3 is TGCAGTGCTGCCCAGATCCTCTTAGACAAAAACATTCAGTACTTC.

The genes are TRBV7-3 and TRBJ2-2; D possibly corresponds to TRBD2 (5 bases). The CDR3 is 13 amino acids. Per germline, CDR1 SGHTA and CDR2 FQGTGA. V was pared by 5 bases and J by 4 bases, with 8 bases between. CDR3 coding DNA: TGTGCCAGCAGCCCTCGGGGCACCGGGGAGCTGTTTTTT. Its translation is CASSPRGTGELFF. Full variable domain (missing parts from reference TRBV7-3 and TRBJ2-2): GAGVSQTPSNKVTEKGKYVELRCDPISGHTALYWYRQSLGQGPEFLIYFQGTGAADDSGLPNDRFFAVRPEGSVSTLKIQRTERGDSAVYLCASSPRGTGELFFGEGSRLTVL.

The chain combines TRBV6-5 with TRBJ2-7, with D perhaps TRBD2 (5 bases). Trimming took off 0 bases at V and 6 bases at J, with 6 bases between the two ends. The CDR3 runs to 12 residues. Germline lookup yields CDR1 MNHEY and CDR2 SVGAGI. CDR3 sequence: CASSYSGSEQYF. The DNA of the CDR3 is TGTGCCAGCAGTTACTCAGGGAGCGAGCAGTACTTC.

The chain couples TRBV7-2 to TRBJ2-3; the D is unclear. Germline assignment: CDR1 SGHTA and CDR2 FQGNSA. The CDR3 has 13 residues. V was trimmed by 1 base and J by 5 bases, leaving 7 bases between them. In nucleotides, the CDR3 is TGTGCCAGCAGCTTAGAAGATGGAGATACGCAGTATTTT. It encodes CASSLEDGDTQYF.